A selection of T cell receptor beta chains follows, all from one sample in a study of shared clonotypes between healthy human individuals. Clones were sequenced by immunoSEQ multiplex PCR, and TCRdb holds only the in-frame ones, with some missing. The table has about 2.1 million clones, over 85% seen once. Sequencing input: naive CD8+ T cells from PBMCs. The receptors were sampled from a man aged 18 to 35 in good health. Some clones in this sample may be carry-over from other donors' samples. The conserved cysteine and the conserved F or W are not part of the CDR3 here. The order of the fields is J gene, V gene, CDR3 protein.

J: TRBJ1-2; V: TRBV11-3; CDR3: ASSSPGLNYGYT
J: TRBJ2-3; V: TRBV10-3; CDR3: ATGASGSTDTQY
J: TRBJ2-7; V: TRBV11-2; CDR3: ASSFGAVSYEQY
J: TRBJ2-3; V: TRBV9; CDR3: ASSLSLAGTEDTQY
J: TRBJ1-5; V: TRBV28; CDR3: ASNQQGTRSESQH
J: TRBJ2-1; V: TRBV7-9; CDR3: ASSQPGPYNEQF
J: TRBJ2-7; V: TRBV27; CDR3: ASSLQSVFSDSYEQY
J: TRBJ1-2; V: TRBV5-4; CDR3: ASSTIGTGFNGYT
J: TRBJ2-3; V: TRBV10-1; CDR3: ASSEPLAEDTQY
J: TRBJ2-7; V: TRBV7-9; CDR3: AGTSGSHEQY
J: TRBJ1-1; V: TRBV4-2; CDR3: ASSQDSDRVNTEAF
J: TRBJ1-1; V: TRBV6-5; CDR3: ASSYSRGNTEAF
J: TRBJ1-5; V: TRBV19; CDR3: ASRWAGYSNQPQH
J: TRBJ2-5; V: TRBV9; CDR3: ASSAGGVAETQY
J: TRBJ2-1; V: TRBV27; CDR3: ASSFPGPSSYNEQF
J: TRBJ2-3; V: TRBV5-4; CDR3: ASSLGTSGSRTDTQY
J: TRBJ2-1; V: TRBV14; CDR3: ASSPTSSAYNEQF